This T cell receptor (beta chain) originates from a study of blood T cell repertoires in COVID-19. Study-level background: COVID-19 samples collected from the United States, Italy and Spain covered acute and convalescent phases.

Those enrolled, adults aged roughly 18 to 89 years, came from about two dozen US areas. Under the authors' procedure: Nucleated cell counts were estimated from reference gene primer amplification. Only in-frame clones appear in the TCRdb table, and some are missing; sequencing was by immunoSEQ multiplex PCR. Clone size and the V and J calls come from that table; the DNA yielded D and trimming. The data contain 150,000 or so clones, approximately 90% of them singletons. V lost 1 base and J lost 1, with 10 bases in between. Germline assignment: CDR1 LGHNA and CDR2 YSLEER. The CDR3 sequence is 15 residues long.

The chain combines TRBV4-3 with TRBJ1-1; D perhaps matches TRBD1 (6 bases). The receptor's source is a middle-aged woman who had been exposed to COVID-19. Sequenced sample: PBMCs or T cells enriched from blood (not recorded which). The CDR3 region is CASSQGLDRNTEAFF. DNA of the CDR3: TGCGCCAGCAGCCAAGGTTTGGACAGGAACACTGAAGCTTTCTTT.